A selection of T cell receptor beta chains follows, all from one sample in a study of control samples from healthy donors and cancer patients. This table comes from immunoSEQ multiplex PCR, and its TCRdb copy is limited to in-frame clones, with some not included. The sample has about 150,000 clones, about 90% seen once. Material for sequencing was blood. All receptors derive from a man in his late teens or twenties in good health. Each CDR3 is given with its conserved first and last residue. A D gene is named only where the DNA matches it firmly. Clone size is not always given. Where it is, it says once, few, many or a class for expanded clones.

clone size,V gene,D gene,J gene,CDR3 DNA,CDR3 protein
NA,TRBV5-1,TRBD1,TRBJ1-2,TGCGCCAGCAGCGACCGGGACAGGGGGCGCTGGGGCTACACCTTC,CASSDRDRGRWGYTF
once,TRBV4-2,NA,TRBJ2-7,TGTGCCAGCAGCCAATGGGCAGGGCCCAGCTCCTACGAGCAGTACTTC,CASSQWAGPSSYEQYF
NA,TRBV28,NA,TRBJ1-5,TGTGCCAGCAGTTTATACGATCAGCCCCAGCATTTT,CASSLYDQPQHF
few,TRBV2,NA,TRBJ1-5,TGTGCCAGCAGTGTCCGTCAGGGAAGGGGTCAGCCCCAGCATTTT,CASSVRQGRGQPQHF
NA,TRBV5-4,TRBD1,TRBJ1-1,TGTGCCAGCAGCAAGGACAGGGTTACCACTGAAGCTTTCTTT,CASSKDRVTTEAFF
NA,TRBV6-2/TRBV6-3,NA,TRBJ1-2,TGTGCCAGCAGCCCCGGGGCAGCCCAGGACTATGGCTACACCTTC,CASSPGAAQDYGYTF
NA,TRBV28,NA,TRBJ1-3,TGTGCCAGCAGTCGCCAGACCCTTCAGGGCCGCCTCTCTGGAAACACCATATATTTT,CASSRQTLQGRLSGNTIYF
NA,TRBV6-1,TRBD1,TRBJ1-3,TGTGCCAGCAGTGAAGTCCAGGGGGACTTCTCTGGAAACACCATATATTTT,CASSEVQGDFSGNTIYF
NA,TRBV27,NA,TRBJ2-5,TGTGCCAGCAGTTATGCAGGGGAAAGGGAGACCCAGTACTTC,CASSYAGERETQYF
NA,TRBV27,NA,TRBJ2-3,TGTGCCAGCAGCCTCTCGGGGGATACGCAGTATTTT,CASSLSGDTQYF
NA,TRBV6-6,TRBD2,TRBJ2-1,TGTGCCAGCAGTTACCTAGCGGGGGTCTCCTACAATGAGCAGTTCTTC,CASSYLAGVSYNEQFF
few,TRBV28,NA,TRBJ2-3,TGTGCCAGCAGTTTAAGGGGTTCTTTCCGGTATACGCAGTATTTT,CASSLRGSFRYTQYF
NA,TRBV28,TRBD1,TRBJ2-3,TGTGCCAGCAGCCTTCAACGTGGGACAGGGCTAAATACGCAGTATTTT,CASSLQRGTGLNTQYF
NA,TRBV24-1,NA,TRBJ2-5,TGTGCCACCAGTGATCCTAAGGGACAAGGGGAGACCCAGTACTTC,CATSDPKGQGETQYF
NA,TRBV5-5,TRBD1,TRBJ1-1,TGTGCCAGCAGCTTTTCGGCAGGGGGCTACACTGAAGCTTTCTTT,CASSFSAGGYTEAFF
NA,TRBV15,NA,TRBJ1-1,TGTGCCACCAGCATAGACCGGGACGTTGAAGCTTTCTTT,CATSIDRDVEAFF
NA,TRBV10-1,NA,TRBJ2-6,TGCGCCAGCAGTGAGTCGGCAGGTGGGGCCAACGTCCTGACTTTC,CASSESAGGANVLTF
NA,TRBV4-3,NA,TRBJ1-3,TGCGCCAGCAGCCATGAACCTCGGGGGGACTCTGGAAACACCATATATTTT,CASSHEPRGDSGNTIYF
NA,TRBV6-1,NA,TRBJ2-7,TGTGCCAGCAGTGACCCAGAACAGGGCGTCGAGCAGTACTTC,CASSDPEQGVEQYF
NA,TRBV6-2/TRBV6-3,NA,TRBJ1-1,TGTGCCAGCAGTTACTTAGGCGGGGTGGAAGCTTTCTTT,CASSYLGGVEAFF
NA,TRBV25-1,NA,TRBJ1-1,TGTGCCAGCAGTGAATTAAAGTCTTACACTGAAGCTTTCTTT,CASSELKSYTEAFF
once,TRBV28,NA,TRBJ1-5,TGTGCCAGCAGTTTAACTCGCGGGGCGAATCAGCCCCAGCATTTT,CASSLTRGANQPQHF
once,TRBV7-9,NA,TRBJ1-1,TGTGCCAGCAGCCCCCAGGGACAGAACACTGAAGCTTTCTTT,CASSPQGQNTEAFF
NA,TRBV11-2,NA,TRBJ2-7,TGTGCCAGCGGATGGACGGAGGGCTACGAGCAGTACTTC,CASGWTEGYEQYF
few,TRBV7-9,NA,TRBJ1-2,TGTGCCAGCAGCTTAGATAACTATGGCTACACCTTC,CASSLDNYGYTF
NA,TRBV7-9,NA,TRBJ2-3,TGTGCCAGCAGCTCAGACCCAGATACGCAGTATTTT,CASSSDPDTQYF
NA,TRBV11-3,NA,TRBJ2-7,TGTGCCAGCAGCTTAGGCAGAAACTACGAGCAGTACTTC,CASSLGRNYEQYF
NA,TRBV7-2,TRBD2,TRBJ2-1,TGTGCCAGCAGCCGGACTAGCGGGGGGGCCTACAATGAGCAGTTCTTC,CASSRTSGGAYNEQFF
NA,TRBV27,NA,TRBJ2-1,TGTGCCAGCAGCCTCGAGTCGGACAGCTCCTACAATGAGCAGTTCTTC,CASSLESDSSYNEQFF
NA,TRBV18,TRBD2,TRBJ2-6,TGTGCCAGCTCCCCCCGGGAGGTTTCTGGGGCCAACGTCCTGACTTTC,CASSPREVSGANVLTF
NA,TRBV27,TRBD2,TRBJ2-3,TGTGCCAGCAGTTTATTCCCGGGAGGAGATACGCAGTATTTT,CASSLFPGGDTQYF
NA,TRBV5-4,TRBD2,TRBJ2-7,TGTGCCAGCAGGCTCTTCGGGGGGTCGTCCTACGAGCAGTACTTC,CASRLFGGSSYEQYF
few,TRBV12-3/TRBV12-4,TRBD1,TRBJ1-5,TGTGCCAGCAGTTTAACAGGGGATCAGCCCCAGCATTTT,CASSLTGDQPQHF
NA,TRBV2,TRBD2,TRBJ2-3,TGTGCCAGCCCCGGGACTAGCGGCACAGATACGCAGTATTTT,CASPGTSGTDTQYF
NA,TRBV5-4,NA,TRBJ2-1,TGTGCCAGCAGCTCCCGGCGAGGGGTCTACAATGAGCAGTTCTTC,CASSSRRGVYNEQFF
NA,TRBV6-4,NA,TRBJ1-3,TGTGCCAGCAGTAAATCGGATCGGGGGACTGGAAACACCATATATTTT,CASSKSDRGTGNTIYF
NA,TRBV10-3,TRBD1,TRBJ1-4,TGTGCCATCAGTGAGACAGGGGTAGCTAATGAAAAACTGTTTTTT,CAISETGVANEKLFF
NA,TRBV28,NA,TRBJ2-1,TGTGCCAGTAGGACCCTGAGCAATGAGCAGTTCTTC,CASRTLSNEQFF
few,TRBV5-1,TRBD2,TRBJ2-2,TGCGCCAGCAGCACAACCCCCGGGACTAGCTTCACCGGGGAGCTGTTTTTT,CASSTTPGTSFTGELFF
NA,TRBV11-2,NA,TRBJ2-2,TGTGCCAGCAGCCATCGGGATGACACCGGGGAGCTGTTTTTT,CASSHRDDTGELFF
NA,TRBV4-1,NA,TRBJ1-5,TGCGCCAGCAGCCCATCCACTAATCAGCCCCAGCATTTT,CASSPSTNQPQHF
NA,TRBV7-2,TRBD1,TRBJ2-6,TGTGCCAGCTTAGACAGGGGGGCTGGGGCCAACGTCCTGACTTTC,CASLDRGAGANVLTF
NA,TRBV5-1,NA,TRBJ2-1,TGCGCCAGCAGGAATGGACAGAACAATGAGCAGTTCTTC,CASRNGQNNEQFF
NA,TRBV5-4,TRBD1,TRBJ2-2,TGTGCCAGCAGTTCCGACAGGGGGAGGGTGTTTTTT,CASSSDRGRVFF
NA,TRBV11-1,NA,TRBJ1-3,TGTGCCAGCAGCTTATACGGGGTATCGAGTGGAAACACCATATATTTT,CASSLYGVSSGNTIYF
NA,TRBV12-5,NA,TRBJ2-5,TGTGCTAGTGGTCCGAGCCAAGAGACCCAGTACTTC,CASGPSQETQYF
NA,TRBV19,TRBD1,TRBJ1-5,TGTGCCAGTAGTTGGGACAGCACAATCAGTAGGCCCCAGCATTTT,CASSWDSTISRPQHF
NA,TRBV5-4,NA,TRBJ1-4,TGTGCCAGCAGCCCTCGTTCGGGAGATAATGAAAAACTGTTTTTT,CASSPRSGDNEKLFF
once,TRBV4-1,NA,TRBJ2-1,TGCGCCAGCAGCCAAGATCATAGCTCCTACAATGAGCAGTTCTTC,CASSQDHSSYNEQFF
NA,TRBV7-9,NA,TRBJ1-1,TGTGCCAGCAGCGTAGGACAGCTGAACACTGAAGCTTTCTTT,CASSVGQLNTEAFF
NA,TRBV6-2/TRBV6-3,NA,TRBJ2-3,TGTGCCAGCAGTTACTCGTACTCAGCGGGCGGAGCAGATACGCAGTATTTT,CASSYSYSAGGADTQYF
NA,TRBV2,TRBD1,TRBJ1-5,TGTGCCAGCAGTAAGGACAGGGGGACAAGCAATCAGCCCCAGCATTTT,CASSKDRGTSNQPQHF
NA,TRBV4-1,NA,TRBJ1-1,TGCGCCAGCAGCCAAGGTGTCAGTACGAACACTGAAGCTTTCTTT,CASSQGVSTNTEAFF